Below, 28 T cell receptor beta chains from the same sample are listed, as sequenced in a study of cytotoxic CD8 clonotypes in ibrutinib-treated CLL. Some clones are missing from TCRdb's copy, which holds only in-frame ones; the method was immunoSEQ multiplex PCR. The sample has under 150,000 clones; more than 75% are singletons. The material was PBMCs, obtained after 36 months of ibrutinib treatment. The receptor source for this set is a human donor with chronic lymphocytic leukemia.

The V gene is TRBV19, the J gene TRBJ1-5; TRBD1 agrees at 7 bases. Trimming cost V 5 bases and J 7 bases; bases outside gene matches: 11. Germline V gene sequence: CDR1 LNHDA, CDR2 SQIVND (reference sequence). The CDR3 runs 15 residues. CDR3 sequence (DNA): TGTGCCAGTAGTCCTCAGGGCAACAGGGGCCAGCCCCAGCATTTT. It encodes CASSPQGNRGQPQHF.

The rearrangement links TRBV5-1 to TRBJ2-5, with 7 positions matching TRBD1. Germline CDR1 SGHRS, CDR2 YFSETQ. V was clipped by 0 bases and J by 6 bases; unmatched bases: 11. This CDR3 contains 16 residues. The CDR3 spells CASSLALLAGGKTQYF. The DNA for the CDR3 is TGCGCCAGCAGCTTGGCTTTGCTAGCAGGGGGTAAGACCCAGTACTTC.

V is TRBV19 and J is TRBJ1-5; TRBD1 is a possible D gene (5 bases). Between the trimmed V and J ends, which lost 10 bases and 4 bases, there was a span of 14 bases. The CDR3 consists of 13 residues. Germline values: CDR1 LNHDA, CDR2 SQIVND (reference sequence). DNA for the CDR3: TGTGCCACCCACGGGGGAGCTAATCAGCCCCAGCATTTT. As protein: CATHGGANQPQHF. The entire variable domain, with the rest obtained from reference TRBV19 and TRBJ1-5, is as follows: DGGITQSPKYLFRKEGQNVTLSCEQNLNHDAMYWYRQDPGQGLRLIYYSQIVNDFQKGDIAEGYSVSREKKESFPLTVTSAQKNPTAFYLCATHGGANQPQHFGDGTRLSIL.

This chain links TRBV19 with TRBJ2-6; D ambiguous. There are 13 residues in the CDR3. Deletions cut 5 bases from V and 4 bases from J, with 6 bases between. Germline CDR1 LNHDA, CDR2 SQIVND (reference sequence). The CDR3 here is CASSLWGANVLTF. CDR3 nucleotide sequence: TGTGCCAGTAGTCTCTGGGGGGCCAACGTCCTGACTTTC.

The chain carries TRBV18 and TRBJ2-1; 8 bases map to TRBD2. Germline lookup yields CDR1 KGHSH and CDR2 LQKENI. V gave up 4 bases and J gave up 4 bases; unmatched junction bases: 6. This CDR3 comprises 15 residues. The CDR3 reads CASSRVLAAYNEQFF. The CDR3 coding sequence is TGTGCCAGCTCACGAGTACTAGCGGCATACAATGAGCAGTTCTTC.

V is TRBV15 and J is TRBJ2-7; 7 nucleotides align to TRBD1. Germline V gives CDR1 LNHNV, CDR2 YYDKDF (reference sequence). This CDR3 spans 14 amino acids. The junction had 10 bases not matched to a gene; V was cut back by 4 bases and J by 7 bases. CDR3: CATSTLQGKREQYF. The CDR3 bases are TGTGCCACCAGCACGTTACAGGGGAAGCGGGAGCAGTACTTC.

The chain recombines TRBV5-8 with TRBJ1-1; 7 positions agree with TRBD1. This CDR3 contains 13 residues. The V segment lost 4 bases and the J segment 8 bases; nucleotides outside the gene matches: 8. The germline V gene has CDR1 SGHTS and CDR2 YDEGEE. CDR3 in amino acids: CASSLTGAIEAFF. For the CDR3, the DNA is TGTGCCAGCAGCCTCACAGGGGCAATCGAAGCTTTCTTT. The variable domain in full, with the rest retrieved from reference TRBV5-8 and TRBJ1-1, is EAGVTQSPTHLIKTRGQQATLRCSPISGHTSVYWYQQALGLGLQFLLWYDEGEERNRGNFPPRFSGRQFPNYSSELNVNALELEDSALYLCASSLTGAIEAFFGQGTRLTVV.

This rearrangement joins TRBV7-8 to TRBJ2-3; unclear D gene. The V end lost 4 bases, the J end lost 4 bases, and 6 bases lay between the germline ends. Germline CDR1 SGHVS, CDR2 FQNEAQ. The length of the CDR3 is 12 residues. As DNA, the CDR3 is TGTGCCAGCAGCTCGGTCGCAGATACGCAGTATTTT. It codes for CASSSVADTQYF.

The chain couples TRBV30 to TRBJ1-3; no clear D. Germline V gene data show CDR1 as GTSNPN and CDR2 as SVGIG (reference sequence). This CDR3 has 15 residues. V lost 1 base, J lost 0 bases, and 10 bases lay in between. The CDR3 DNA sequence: TGTGCCTGGAGTGCGGACCATCACTCTGGAAACACCATATATTTT. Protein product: CAWSADHHSGNTIYF. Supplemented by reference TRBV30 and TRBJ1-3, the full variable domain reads SQTIHQWPATLVQPVGSPLSLECTVEGTSNPNLYWYRQAAGRGLQLLFYSVGIGQISSEVPQNLSASRPQDRQFILSSKKLLLSDSGFYLCAWSADHHSGNTIYFGEGSWLTVV.

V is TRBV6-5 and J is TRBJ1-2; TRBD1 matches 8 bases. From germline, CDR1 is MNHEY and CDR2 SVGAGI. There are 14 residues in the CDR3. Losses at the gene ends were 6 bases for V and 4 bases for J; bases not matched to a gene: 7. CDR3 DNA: TGTGCCAGCAGACTACGGGACAGGAGCTATGGCTACACCTTC. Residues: CASRLRDRSYGYTF.

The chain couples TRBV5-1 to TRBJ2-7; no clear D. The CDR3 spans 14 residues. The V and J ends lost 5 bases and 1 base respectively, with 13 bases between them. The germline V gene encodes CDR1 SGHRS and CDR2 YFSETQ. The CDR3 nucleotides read TGCGCCAGCAGGCTCGCGGAGAGGTCCTACGAGCAGTACTTC. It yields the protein CASRLAERSYEQYF.

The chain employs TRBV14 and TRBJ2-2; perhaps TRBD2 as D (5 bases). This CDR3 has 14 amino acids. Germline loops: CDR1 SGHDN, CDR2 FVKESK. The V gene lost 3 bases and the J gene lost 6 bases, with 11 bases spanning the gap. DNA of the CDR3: TGTGCCAGCAGCCAGACGCGGGTTTCCGGGGAGCTGTTTTTT. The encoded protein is CASSQTRVSGELFF.

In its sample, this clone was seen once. Here the CDR3 reads CASSLMTEQFF. In DNA form, the CDR3 reads TGTGCCAGCAGCTTAATGACAGAGCAGTTCTTC. This rearrangement joins TRBV11-2 to TRBJ2-1, with D hard to call. Between the trimmed V and J ends, which lost 2 bases and 10 bases, there was a span of 6 bases. Germline CDR1 is SGHAT and CDR2 is FQNNGV. The CDR3 covers 11 residues.

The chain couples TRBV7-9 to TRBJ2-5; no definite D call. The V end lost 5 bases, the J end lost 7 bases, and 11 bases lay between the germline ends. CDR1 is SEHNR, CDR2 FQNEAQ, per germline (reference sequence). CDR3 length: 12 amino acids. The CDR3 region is CASSLNIGTQYF. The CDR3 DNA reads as TGTGCCAGCAGCCTCAATATAGGGACCCAGTACTTC.

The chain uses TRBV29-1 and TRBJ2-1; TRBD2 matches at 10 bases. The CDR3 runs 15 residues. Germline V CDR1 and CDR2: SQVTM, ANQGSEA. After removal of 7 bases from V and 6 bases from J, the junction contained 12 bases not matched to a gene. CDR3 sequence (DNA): TGCAGCGCACTAGCGGGATTGGGGATAGTCAATGAGCAGTTCTTC. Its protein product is CSALAGLGIVNEQFF.

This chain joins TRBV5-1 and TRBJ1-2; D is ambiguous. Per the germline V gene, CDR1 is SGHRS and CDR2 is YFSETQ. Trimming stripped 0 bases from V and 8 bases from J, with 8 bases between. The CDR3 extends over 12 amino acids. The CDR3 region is CASSLEGFGYTF. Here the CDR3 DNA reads TGCGCCAGCAGCTTGGAGGGATTCGGCTACACCTTC.

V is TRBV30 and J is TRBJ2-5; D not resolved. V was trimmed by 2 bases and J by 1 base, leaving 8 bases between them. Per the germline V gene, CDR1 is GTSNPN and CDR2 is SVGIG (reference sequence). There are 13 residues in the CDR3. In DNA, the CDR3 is TGTGCCTGGAGTCGGTCAAGCCAAGAGACCCAGTACTTC. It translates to CAWSRSSQETQYF.

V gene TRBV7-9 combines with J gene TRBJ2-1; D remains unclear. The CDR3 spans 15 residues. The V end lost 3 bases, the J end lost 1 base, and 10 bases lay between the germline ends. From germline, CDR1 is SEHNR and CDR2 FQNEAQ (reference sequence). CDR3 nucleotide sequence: TGTGCCAGCAGCTTGTTGGGTGGGTCCTACAATGAGCAGTTCTTC. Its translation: CASSLLGGSYNEQFF.

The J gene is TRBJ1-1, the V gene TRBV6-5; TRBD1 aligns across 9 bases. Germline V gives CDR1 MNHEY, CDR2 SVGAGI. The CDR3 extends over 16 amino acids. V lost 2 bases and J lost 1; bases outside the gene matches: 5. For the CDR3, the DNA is TGTGCCAGCAGTTACCCTGGACAGGGGACGAACACTGAAGCTTTCTTT. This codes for CASSYPGQGTNTEAFF.

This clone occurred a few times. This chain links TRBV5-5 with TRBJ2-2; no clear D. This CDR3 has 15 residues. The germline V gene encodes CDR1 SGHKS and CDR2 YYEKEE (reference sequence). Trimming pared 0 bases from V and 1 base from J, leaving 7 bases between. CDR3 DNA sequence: TGTGCCAGCAGCTTGGCGGACCTGAACACCGGGGAGCTGTTTTTT. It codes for CASSLADLNTGELFF.

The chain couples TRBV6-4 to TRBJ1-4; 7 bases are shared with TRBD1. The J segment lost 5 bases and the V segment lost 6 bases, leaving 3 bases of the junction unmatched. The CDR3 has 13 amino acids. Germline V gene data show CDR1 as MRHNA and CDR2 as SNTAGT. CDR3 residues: CASSPTGNEKLFF. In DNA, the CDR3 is TGTGCCAGCAGCCCGACAGGGAATGAAAAACTGTTTTTT.

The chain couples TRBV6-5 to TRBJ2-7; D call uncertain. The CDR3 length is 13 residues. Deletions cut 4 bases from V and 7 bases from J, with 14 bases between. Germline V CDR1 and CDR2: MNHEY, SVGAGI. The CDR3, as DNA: TGTGCCAGCAGTTCCTCCGACTCGAGGGAGCAGTACTTC. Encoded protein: CASSSSDSREQYF.

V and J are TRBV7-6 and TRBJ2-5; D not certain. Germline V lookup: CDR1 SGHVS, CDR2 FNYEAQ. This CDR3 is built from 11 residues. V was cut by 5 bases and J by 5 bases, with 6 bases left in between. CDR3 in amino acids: CASSPAETQYF. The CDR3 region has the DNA TGTGCCAGCAGCCCCGCGGAGACCCAGTACTTC.

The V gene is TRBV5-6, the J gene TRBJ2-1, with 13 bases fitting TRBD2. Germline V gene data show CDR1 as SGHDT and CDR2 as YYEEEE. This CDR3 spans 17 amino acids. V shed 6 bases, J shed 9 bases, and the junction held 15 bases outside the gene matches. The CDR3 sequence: CASIQKGLAGESGEQFF. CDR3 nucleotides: TGTGCCAGCATCCAAAAAGGACTAGCGGGAGAGTCGGGTGAGCAGTTCTTC.

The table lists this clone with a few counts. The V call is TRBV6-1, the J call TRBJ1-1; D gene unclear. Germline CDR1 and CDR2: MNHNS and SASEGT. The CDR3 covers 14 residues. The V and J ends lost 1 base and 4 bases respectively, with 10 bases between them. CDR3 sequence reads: CASSEGAGGTEAFF. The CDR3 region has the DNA TGTGCCAGCAGTGAAGGGGCCGGCGGCACTGAAGCTTTCTTT.

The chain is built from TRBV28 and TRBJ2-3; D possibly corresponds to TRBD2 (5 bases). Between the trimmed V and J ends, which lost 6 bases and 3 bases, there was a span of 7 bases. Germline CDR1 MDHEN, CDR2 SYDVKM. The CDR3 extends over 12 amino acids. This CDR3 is CASSGVTDTQYF. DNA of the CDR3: TGTGCCAGCAGCGGGGTAACAGATACGCAGTATTTT.

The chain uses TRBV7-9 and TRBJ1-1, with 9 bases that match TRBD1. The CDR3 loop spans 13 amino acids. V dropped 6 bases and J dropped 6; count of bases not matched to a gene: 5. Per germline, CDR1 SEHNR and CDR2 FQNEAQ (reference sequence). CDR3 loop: CASRETGGAEAFF. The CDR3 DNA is TGTGCCAGCAGAGAGACAGGGGGAGCTGAAGCTTTCTTT.

CDR3 coding DNA: TGTGCCAGTAGCCGCCGGGACTCCGAGCAGTACTTC. Amino acid sequence: CASSRRDSEQYF. The rearrangement uses TRBV19 and TRBJ2-7, with D possibly TRBD2 on 6 matching bases. CDR1 is LNHDA and CDR2 is SQIVND in the germline V gene (reference sequence). Trimming took 6 bases from V and 6 from J, leaving 12 bases between them. The CDR3 covers 12 residues.